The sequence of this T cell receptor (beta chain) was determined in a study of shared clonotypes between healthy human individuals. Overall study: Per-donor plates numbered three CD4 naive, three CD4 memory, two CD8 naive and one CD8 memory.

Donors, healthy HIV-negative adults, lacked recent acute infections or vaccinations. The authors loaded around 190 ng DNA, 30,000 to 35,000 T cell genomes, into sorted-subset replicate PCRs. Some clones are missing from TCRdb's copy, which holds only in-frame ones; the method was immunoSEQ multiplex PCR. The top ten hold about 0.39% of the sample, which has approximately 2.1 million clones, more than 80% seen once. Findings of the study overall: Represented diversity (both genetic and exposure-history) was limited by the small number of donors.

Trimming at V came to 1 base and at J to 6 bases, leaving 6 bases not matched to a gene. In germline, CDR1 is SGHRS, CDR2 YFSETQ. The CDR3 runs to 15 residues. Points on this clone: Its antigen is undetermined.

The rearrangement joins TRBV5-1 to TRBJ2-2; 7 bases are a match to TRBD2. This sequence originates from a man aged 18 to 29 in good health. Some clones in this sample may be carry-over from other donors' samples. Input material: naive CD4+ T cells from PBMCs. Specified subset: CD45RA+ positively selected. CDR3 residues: CASSLSLSGPGELFF. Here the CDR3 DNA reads TGCGCCAGCAGCTTGTCCCTTAGCGGGCCCGGGGAGCTGTTTTTT.